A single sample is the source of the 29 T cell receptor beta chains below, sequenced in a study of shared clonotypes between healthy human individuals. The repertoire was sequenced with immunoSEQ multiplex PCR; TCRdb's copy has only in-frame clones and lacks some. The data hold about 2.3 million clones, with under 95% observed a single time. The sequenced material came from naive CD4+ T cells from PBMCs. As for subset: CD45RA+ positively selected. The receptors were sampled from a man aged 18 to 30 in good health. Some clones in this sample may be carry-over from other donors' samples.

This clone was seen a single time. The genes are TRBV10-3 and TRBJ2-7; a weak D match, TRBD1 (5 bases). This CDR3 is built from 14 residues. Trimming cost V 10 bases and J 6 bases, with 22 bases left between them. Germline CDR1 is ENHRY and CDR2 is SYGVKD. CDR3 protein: CATRRTSSVAEQYF. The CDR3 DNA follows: TGTGCCACCCGAAGGACATCCTCCGTGGCCGAGCAGTACTTC.

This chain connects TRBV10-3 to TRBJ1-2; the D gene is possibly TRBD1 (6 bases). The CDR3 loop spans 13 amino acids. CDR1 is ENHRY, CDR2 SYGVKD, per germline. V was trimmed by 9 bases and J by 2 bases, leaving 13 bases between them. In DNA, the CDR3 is TGTGCCATAGACAGGATCCTCAACTATGGCTACACCTTC. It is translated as CAIDRILNYGYTF.

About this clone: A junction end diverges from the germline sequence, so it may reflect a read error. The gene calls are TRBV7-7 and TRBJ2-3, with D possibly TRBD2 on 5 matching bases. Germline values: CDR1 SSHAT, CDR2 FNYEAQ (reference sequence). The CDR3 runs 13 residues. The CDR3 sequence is CASSLARTDTQYF. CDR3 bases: TGTGCCAGCAGCCTAGCTCGCACAGATACGCAGTATTTT.

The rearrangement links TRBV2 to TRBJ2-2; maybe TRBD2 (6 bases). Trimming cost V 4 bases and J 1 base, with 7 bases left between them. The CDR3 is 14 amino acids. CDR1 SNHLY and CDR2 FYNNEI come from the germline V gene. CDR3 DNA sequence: TGTGCCAGCAGTGGGGGGGAGAACACCGGGGAGCTGTTTTTT. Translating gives CASSGGENTGELFF.

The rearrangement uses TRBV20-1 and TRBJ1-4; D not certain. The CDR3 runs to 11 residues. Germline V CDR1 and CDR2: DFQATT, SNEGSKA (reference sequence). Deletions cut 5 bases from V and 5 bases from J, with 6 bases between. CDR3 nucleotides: TGCAGTGCTGCCTTGAATGAAAAACTGTTTTTT. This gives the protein CSAALNEKLFF.

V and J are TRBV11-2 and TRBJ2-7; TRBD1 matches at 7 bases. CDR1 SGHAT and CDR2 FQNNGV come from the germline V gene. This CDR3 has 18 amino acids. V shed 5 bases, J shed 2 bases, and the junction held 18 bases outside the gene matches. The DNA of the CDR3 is TGTGCCAGCAGCACGCACGGGCTCCGGGACAGACTACCCTACGAGCAGTACTTC. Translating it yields CASSTHGLRDRLPYEQYF.

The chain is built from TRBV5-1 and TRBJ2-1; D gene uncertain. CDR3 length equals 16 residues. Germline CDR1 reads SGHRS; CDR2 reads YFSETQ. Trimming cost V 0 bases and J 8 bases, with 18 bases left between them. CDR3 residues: CASSLGMSFVGDEQFF. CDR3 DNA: TGCGCCAGCAGCTTGGGAATGTCGTTCGTTGGGGATGAGCAGTTCTTC.

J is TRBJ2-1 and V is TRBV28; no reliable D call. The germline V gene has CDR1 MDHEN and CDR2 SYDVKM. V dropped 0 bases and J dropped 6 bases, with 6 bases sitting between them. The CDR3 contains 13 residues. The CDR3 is CASSLWPINEQFF. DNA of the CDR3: TGTGCCAGCAGTTTATGGCCCATCAATGAGCAGTTCTTC.

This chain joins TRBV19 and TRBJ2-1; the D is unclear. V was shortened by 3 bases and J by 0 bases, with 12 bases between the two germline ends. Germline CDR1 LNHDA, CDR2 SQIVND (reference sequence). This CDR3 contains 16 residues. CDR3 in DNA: TGTGCCAGTAGTATCTCTACTGGAAGCTCCTACAATGAGCAGTTCTTC. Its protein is CASSISTGSSYNEQFF.

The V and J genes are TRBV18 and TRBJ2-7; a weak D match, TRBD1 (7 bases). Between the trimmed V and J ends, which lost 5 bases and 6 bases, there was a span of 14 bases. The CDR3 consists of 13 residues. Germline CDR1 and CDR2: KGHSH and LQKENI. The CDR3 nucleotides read TGTGCCAGCTCAACCGCAGGGGGAGGCGAGCAGTACTTC. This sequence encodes CASSTAGGGEQYF.

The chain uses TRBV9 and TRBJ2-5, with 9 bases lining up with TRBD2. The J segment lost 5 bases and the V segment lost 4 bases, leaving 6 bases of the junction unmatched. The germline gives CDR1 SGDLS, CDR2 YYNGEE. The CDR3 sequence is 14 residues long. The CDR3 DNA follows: TGTGCCAGCAGCCCTCGACTAGCGGTGGAGACCCAGTACTTC. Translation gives CASSPRLAVETQYF. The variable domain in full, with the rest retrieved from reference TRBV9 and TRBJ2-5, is DSGVTQTPKHLITATGQRVTLRCSPRSGDLSVYWYQQSLDQGLQFLIQYYNGEERAKGNILERFSAQQFPDLHSELNLSSLELGDSALYFCASSPRLAVETQYFGPGTRLLVL.

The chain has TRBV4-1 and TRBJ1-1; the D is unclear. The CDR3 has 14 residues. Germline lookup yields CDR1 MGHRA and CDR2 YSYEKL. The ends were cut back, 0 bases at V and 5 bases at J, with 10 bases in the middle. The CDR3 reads CASSQEGGGTEAFF. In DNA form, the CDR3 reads TGCGCCAGCAGCCAAGAAGGTGGCGGGACTGAAGCTTTCTTT.

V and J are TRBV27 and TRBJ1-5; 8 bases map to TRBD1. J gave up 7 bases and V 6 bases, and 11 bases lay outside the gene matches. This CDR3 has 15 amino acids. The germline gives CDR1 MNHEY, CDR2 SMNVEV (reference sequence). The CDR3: CASRYRGQGRQPQHF. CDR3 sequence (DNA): TGTGCCAGCAGATACAGAGGACAGGGACGACAGCCCCAGCATTTT.

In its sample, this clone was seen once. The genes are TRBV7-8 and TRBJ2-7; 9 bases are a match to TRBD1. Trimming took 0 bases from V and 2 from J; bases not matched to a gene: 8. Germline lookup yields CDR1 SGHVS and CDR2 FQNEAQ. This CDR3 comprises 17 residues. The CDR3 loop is CASSLAVSRTGAYEQYF. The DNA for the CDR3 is TGTGCCAGCAGCTTAGCGGTTTCCAGGACAGGGGCCTACGAGCAGTACTTC. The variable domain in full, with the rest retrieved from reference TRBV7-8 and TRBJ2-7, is GAGVSQSPRYKVAKRGQDVALRCDPISGHVSLFWYQQALGQGPEFLTYFQNEAQLDKSGLPSDRFFAERPEGSVSTLKIQRTQQEDSAVYLCASSLAVSRTGAYEQYFGPGTRLTVT.

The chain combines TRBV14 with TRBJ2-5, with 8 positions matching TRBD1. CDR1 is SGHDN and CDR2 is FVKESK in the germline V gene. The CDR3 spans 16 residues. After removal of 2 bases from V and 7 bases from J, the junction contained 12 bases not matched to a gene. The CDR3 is CASSQKPTGVVATQYF. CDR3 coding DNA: TGTGCCAGCAGCCAAAAGCCGACAGGGGTAGTTGCGACCCAGTACTTC.

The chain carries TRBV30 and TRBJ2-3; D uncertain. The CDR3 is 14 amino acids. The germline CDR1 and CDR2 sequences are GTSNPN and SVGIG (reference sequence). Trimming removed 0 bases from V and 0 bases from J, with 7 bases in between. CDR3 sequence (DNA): TGTGCCTGGAGTGTAGAGGCTAGCACAGATACGCAGTATTTT. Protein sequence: CAWSVEASTDTQYF.

The CDR3 here is CASSLDWRSRTYEQYF. CDR3 nucleotide sequence: TGTGCCAGCAGCTTAGATTGGAGGAGCCGAACCTACGAGCAGTACTTC. The V call is TRBV11-2, the J call TRBJ2-7; tentative D call: TRBD2 (5 bases). Germline CDR1 SGHAT, CDR2 FQNNGV. Deletions cut 0 bases from V and 2 bases from J, with 14 bases between. This CDR3 is built from 16 residues.

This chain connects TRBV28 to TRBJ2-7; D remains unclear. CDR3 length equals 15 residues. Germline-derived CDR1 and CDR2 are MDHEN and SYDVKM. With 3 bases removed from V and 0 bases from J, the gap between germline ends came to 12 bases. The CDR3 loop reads CASSFPPQGSYEQYF. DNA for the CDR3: TGTGCCAGCAGTTTCCCCCCGCAAGGCTCCTACGAGCAGTACTTC.

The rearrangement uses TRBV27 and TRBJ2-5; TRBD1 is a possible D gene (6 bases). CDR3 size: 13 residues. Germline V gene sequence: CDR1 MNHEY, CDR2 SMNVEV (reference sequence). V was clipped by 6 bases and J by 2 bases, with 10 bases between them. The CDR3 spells CASRLDRQETQYF. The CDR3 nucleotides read TGTGCCAGCAGATTGGACAGACAAGAGACCCAGTACTTC.

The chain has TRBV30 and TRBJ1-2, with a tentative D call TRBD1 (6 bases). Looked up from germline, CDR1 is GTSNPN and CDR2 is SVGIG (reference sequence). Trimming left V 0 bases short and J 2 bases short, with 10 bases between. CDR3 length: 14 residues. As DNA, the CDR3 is TGTGCCTGGAGTGTACAGCAGGGGAACTATGGCTACACCTTC. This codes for CAWSVQQGNYGYTF. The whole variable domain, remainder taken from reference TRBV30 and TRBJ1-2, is SQTIHQWPATLVQPVGSPLSLECTVEGTSNPNLYWYRQAAGRGLQLLFYSVGIGQISSEVPQNLSASRPQDRQFILSSKKLLLSDSGFYLCAWSVQQGNYGYTFGSGTRLTVV.

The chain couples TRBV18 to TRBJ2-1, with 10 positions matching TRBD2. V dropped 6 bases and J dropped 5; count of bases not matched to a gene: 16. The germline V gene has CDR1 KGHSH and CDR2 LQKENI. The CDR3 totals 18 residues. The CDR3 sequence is CASSPIPLTSGFDNEQFF. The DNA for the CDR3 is TGTGCCAGCTCCCCCATCCCCCTGACTAGCGGGTTTGACAATGAGCAGTTCTTC.

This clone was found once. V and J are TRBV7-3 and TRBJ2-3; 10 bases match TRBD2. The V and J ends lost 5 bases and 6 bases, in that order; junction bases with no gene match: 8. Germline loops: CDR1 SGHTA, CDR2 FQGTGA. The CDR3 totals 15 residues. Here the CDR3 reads CASSARGLAMDTQYF. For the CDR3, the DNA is TGTGCCAGCAGCGCCCGGGGACTAGCGATGGATACGCAGTATTTT.

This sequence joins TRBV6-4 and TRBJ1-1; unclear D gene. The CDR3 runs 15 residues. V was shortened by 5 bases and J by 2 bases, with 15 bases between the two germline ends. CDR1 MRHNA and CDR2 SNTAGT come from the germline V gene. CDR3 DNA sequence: TGTGCCAGCAGTCCCAGAGGACTGATAAACACTGAAGCTTTCTTT. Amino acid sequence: CASSPRGLINTEAFF.

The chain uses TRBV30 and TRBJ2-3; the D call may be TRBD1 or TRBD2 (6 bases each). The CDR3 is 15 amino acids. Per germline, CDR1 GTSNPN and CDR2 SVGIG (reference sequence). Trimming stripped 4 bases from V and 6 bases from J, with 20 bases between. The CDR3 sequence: CAWTGIGRGEDTQYF. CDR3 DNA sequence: TGTGCCTGGACCGGGATTGGTAGGGGGGAGGATACGCAGTATTTT.

The CDR3, as DNA: TGTGCCAGCAGATACAGGGTGGGAGCTTTCTTT. Translated: CASRYRVGAFF. The chain couples TRBV5-8 to TRBJ1-1, with a tentative D call TRBD1 (6 bases). Between the trimmed V and J ends, which lost 5 bases and 10 bases, there was a span of 12 bases. The CDR3 runs to 11 residues. CDR1 and CDR2 (germline): SGHTS, YDEGEE.

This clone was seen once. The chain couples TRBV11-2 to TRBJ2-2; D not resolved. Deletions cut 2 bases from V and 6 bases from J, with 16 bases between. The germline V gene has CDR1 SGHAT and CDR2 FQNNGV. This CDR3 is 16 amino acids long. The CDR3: CASSLRISPGPGELFF. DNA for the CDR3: TGTGCCAGCAGCTTACGCATATCCCCGGGCCCCGGGGAGCTGTTTTTT.

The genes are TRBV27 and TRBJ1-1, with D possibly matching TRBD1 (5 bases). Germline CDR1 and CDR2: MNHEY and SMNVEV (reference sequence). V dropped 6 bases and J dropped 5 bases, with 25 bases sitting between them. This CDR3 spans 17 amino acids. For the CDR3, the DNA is TGTGCCAGCAGATTAAAAGGGGCAGGGCTGGGAGATACTGAAGCTTTCTTT. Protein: CASRLKGAGLGDTEAFF.

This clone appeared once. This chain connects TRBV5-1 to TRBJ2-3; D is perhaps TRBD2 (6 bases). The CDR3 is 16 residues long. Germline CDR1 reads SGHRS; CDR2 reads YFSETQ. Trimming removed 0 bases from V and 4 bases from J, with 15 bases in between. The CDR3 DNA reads TGCGCCAGCAGCTTGGTTGCGGGAAATAGCCCAGATACGCAGTATTTT. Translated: CASSLVAGNSPDTQYF.

The CDR3 coding sequence is TGTGCCAGCAGCCAAGAGGGACAGCTCAAAGCTTTCTTT. Translation gives CASSQEGQLKAFF. This sequence joins TRBV14 and TRBJ1-1; TRBD1 matches 7 bases. With 0 bases clipped from V and 9 bases from J, the junction kept 4 bases outside the gene matches. The CDR3 is 13 residues long. Germline V gene lookup returns CDR1 SGHDN and CDR2 FVKESK.